A single sample is the source of the 10 T cell receptor beta chains below, sequenced in a study of shared clonotypes between healthy human individuals. Data came from immunoSEQ multiplex PCR; TCRdb stores just in-frame clones and leaves some out. The repertoire holds more than 400,000 clones, with around 85% as singletons. Material for sequencing was PBMCs. All receptors come from a woman in her forties in good health. Some clones in this sample may be carry-over from other donors' samples.

This clone showed up just a few times. The chain links TRBV7-8 to TRBJ1-5; D remains ambiguous. CDR3 length: 19 residues. Looked up from germline, CDR1 is SGHVS and CDR2 is FQNEAQ. The V and J ends lost 4 bases and 0 bases respectively, with 22 bases between them. Here the CDR3 reads CASSSTYRGRTSSNQPQHF. DNA for the CDR3: TGTGCCAGCAGCTCGACGTATCGTGGCAGGACCTCTAGCAATCAGCCCCAGCATTTT.

This chain links TRBV28 with TRBJ2-3; TRBD2 matches 8 bases. Germline lookup yields CDR1 MDHEN and CDR2 SYDVKM. The CDR3 contains 14 residues. V dropped 5 bases and J dropped 6; count of bases not matched to a gene: 7. The CDR3 region is CASSHGTSLDTQYF. The CDR3 nucleotides read TGTGCCAGCAGTCACGGGACTAGTTTGGATACGCAGTATTTT.

Of note for this clone: With only one base between it and a far larger clone, this is likely a read error. The conserved phenylalanine or tryptophan normally closing the CDR3 is absent here, so this likely arose from a read error. This chain connects TRBV5-4 to TRBJ1-2; possible D gene TRBD1, 5 bases. The CDR3 has 13 residues. V shed 3 bases and J shed 2 bases, with 8 bases lying between them. Germline CDR1 is SGHNT and CDR2 is YYREEE (reference sequence). CDR3 DNA: TGTGCCAGCAGCTGGGACGGAAACTATGGCTACACCTTA. Amino acids: CASSWDGNYGYTL.

V usage is TRBV28 and J usage is TRBJ1-2, with 11 bases fitting TRBD1. This CDR3 has 15 residues. Germline V lookup: CDR1 MDHEN, CDR2 SYDVKM. V shed 3 bases and J 5 bases; nucleotides not matched to a gene: 5. The CDR3 loop is CASSFRTGGRYGYTF. CDR3 coding DNA: TGTGCCAGCAGTTTTCGGACAGGGGGCCGGTATGGCTACACCTTC.

As to this clone: Other DNA sequences in the same sample also yield this CDR3. V and J are TRBV2 and TRBJ1-1; TRBD1 agrees at 8 bases. J gave up 0 bases and V 4 bases, and 1 base lay outside the gene matches. The CDR3 covers 14 residues. Germline loops: CDR1 SNHLY, CDR2 FYNNEI. The CDR3 sequence: CASSVDRVNTEAFF. CDR3 nucleotide sequence: TGTGCCAGCAGTGTGGACAGGGTGAACACTGAAGCTTTCTTT.

This rearrangement joins TRBV5-1 to TRBJ2-7, with 7 bases identical to TRBD2. With V trimmed by 3 bases and J by 0 bases, 6 bases remained unmatched. The CDR3 has 15 residues. Germline values: CDR1 SGHRS, CDR2 YFSETQ. CDR3 residues: CASSSSSGPSYEQYF. DNA of the CDR3: TGCGCCAGCAGCTCCAGTAGCGGGCCCTCCTACGAGCAGTACTTC.

Regarding this clone: A single base is all that separates this from a far larger clone, so a read error is likely. The chain employs TRBV10-3 and TRBJ2-7; either TRBD1 or TRBD2 may fit D (5 bases each). The germline gives CDR1 ENHRY, CDR2 SYGVKD. This CDR3 is 15 amino acids long. CDR3: CAVSEGPSSSYEQYF. The CDR3 region has the DNA TGTGCCGTCAGTGAGGGGCCTTCGTCGTCCTACGAGCAGTACTTC.

V and J are TRBV13 and TRBJ2-7; 13 bases match TRBD2. With V trimmed by 2 bases and J by 7 bases, 8 bases remained unmatched. There are 16 residues in the CDR3. In germline, CDR1 is PRHDT, CDR2 FYEKMQ (reference sequence). In DNA form, the CDR3 reads TGTGCCAGCAGCTTATCCCGACTAGCGGGGGGACTGGAGCAGTACTTC. Protein sequence: CASSLSRLAGGLEQYF.

In its sample, this clone was seen a few times. A much larger clone lies one base from this, so it may be a read error. Distinct nucleotide sequences in the sample also encode this CDR3. The chain couples TRBV9 to TRBJ1-5, with D perhaps TRBD1 (5 bases). CDR1 and CDR2 (germline): SGDLS, YYNGEE. The CDR3 extends over 15 amino acids. The CDR3: CASSVGQFSNQPRHF. The CDR3 DNA is TGTGCCAGCAGCGTAGGACAGTTTAGCAATCAGCCCCGGCATTTT.

The chain links TRBV7-2 to TRBJ1-5; D remains unclear. The CDR3 extends over 12 amino acids. CDR1 and CDR2 from the germline V gene are SGHTA and FQGNSA. Trimming stripped 5 bases from V and 4 bases from J, with 6 bases between. The DNA for the CDR3 is TGTGCCAGCAGCCCCTATAATCAGCCCCAGCATTTT. Translating it yields CASSPYNQPQHF.